The 14 T cell receptor beta chains below were found in one sample sequenced in a study of T-cell memory formation after mild COVID-19. TCRdb reanalysed the 5' RACE reads using MiXCR and keeps one entry per CDR3 protein. The data hold a few hundred thousand distinct CDR3 sequences, with roughly 10% observed a single time. The sequenced sample was PBMCs or a T cell subset sorted from them (not recorded which). These receptors were taken from a man aged 18 to 29 who had mild COVID-19 (a few samples of this study predate the infection). Cell type and time point are not known.

This clonotype showed up many times. V and J are TRBV4-1 and TRBJ2-1; D unresolved. The length of the CDR3 is 12 residues. Trimming stripped 0 bases from V and 3 bases from J, with 0 bases between. CDR1 and CDR2 (germline): MGHRA, YSYEKL. The CDR3 coding sequence is TGCGCCAGCAGCCAAGACTACAATGAGCAGTTCTTC. The encoded protein is CASSQDYNEQFF.

This clonotype came up a few times. The CDR3 nucleotides are TGCAGTGTCATGACTCAAGATCAAGAGACCCAGTACTTC. Translating gives CSVMTQDQETQYF. The chain is built from TRBV20-1 and TRBJ2-5; D gene ambiguous. Deletions cut 7 bases from V and 2 bases from J, with 14 bases between. The CDR3 spans 13 residues. Germline values: CDR1 DFQATT, CDR2 SNEGSKA (reference sequence).

There are many counts of this clonotype. The chain has TRBV4-2 and TRBJ1-2; D possibly corresponds to TRBD1 (5 bases). CDR3 length equals 12 residues. CDR1 and CDR2 from the germline V gene are LGHNA and YNFKEQ. Trimming cost V 3 bases and J 5 bases, with 7 bases left between them. The CDR3, as DNA: TGTGCCAGCAGCCAGGAGGGGTATGGCTACACCTTC. Protein product: CASSQEGYGYTF.

The table lists this clonotype with many counts. A junction end diverges from the germline sequence, so it may reflect a read error. The CDR3 DNA reads TGTGCCAGCAGCTTCCAAGAGACCCAGTACTTC. Residues: CASSFQETQYF. The chain recombines TRBV5-1 with TRBJ2-5; D gene ambiguous. This CDR3 is built from 11 residues. Germline V gives CDR1 SGHRS, CDR2 YFSETQ.

This clonotype turned up a few times. The chain couples TRBV6-5 to TRBJ1-6; D ambiguous. The CDR3 consists of 16 residues. The V and J ends lost 0 bases and 8 bases respectively, with 14 bases between them. In germline, CDR1 is MNHEY, CDR2 SVGAGI. This chain's CDR3 is CASSYSQILLDSPLHF. The CDR3 coding sequence is TGTGCCAGCAGTTACTCCCAGATCTTGCTGGATTCACCCCTCCACTTT.

The chain combines TRBV20-1 with TRBJ2-3, with 15 bases fitting TRBD2. Germline V gives CDR1 DFQATT, CDR2 SNEGSKA (reference sequence). Trimming cost V 1 base and J 9 bases; bases outside gene matches: 11. The CDR3 sequence is 17 residues long. DNA for the CDR3: TGCAGTGCTAGAGGATCCCTCCGGACTAGCGGGGGGGAAACGCAGTATTTT. This translates into CSARGSLRTSGGETQYF.

This clonotype appeared a few times. The chain has TRBV7-9 and TRBJ2-1, with a weak D call TRBD1 (6 bases). CDR1 is SEHNR and CDR2 is FQNEAQ in the germline V gene (reference sequence). This CDR3 is built from 15 residues. Deletions cut 6 bases from V and 8 bases from J, with 20 bases between. The CDR3 reads CASRQTGFVGDEQFF. In DNA form, the CDR3 reads TGTGCCAGCAGGCAAACAGGGTTTGTGGGTGATGAGCAGTTCTTC.

This clonotype was recorded a few times. The rearrangement links TRBV11-2 to TRBJ2-2; the match to TRBD2 covers 7 bases. Germline CDR1 reads SGHAT; CDR2 reads FQNNGV. The CDR3 covers 15 residues. V was clipped by 4 bases and J by 4 bases; unmatched bases: 6. This CDR3 is CASSSLADSTGELFF. In DNA form, the CDR3 reads TGTGCCAGCAGCTCCCTAGCGGATTCCACCGGGGAGCTGTTTTTT.

The chain employs TRBV18 and TRBJ2-5; D is possibly TRBD1 (6 bases). V gave up 6 bases and J gave up 4 bases, with 18 bases separating them. The CDR3 length is 15 residues. CDR1 is KGHSH and CDR2 is LQKENI in the germline V gene. The CDR3 loop is CASSGPGQGGETQYF. The CDR3 bases are TGTGCCAGCTCGGGACCGGGACAAGGCGGAGAGACCCAGTACTTC.

The V gene is TRBV12-3 or TRBV12-4, the J gene TRBJ2-3; possibly TRBD2 for D (6 bases). The CDR3 has 14 residues. V was trimmed by 3 bases and J by 1 base, leaving 8 bases between them. CDR3 bases: TGTGCCAGCAGTTTCCAGCGGGGCACAGATACGCAGTATTTT. Translation gives CASSFQRGTDTQYF.

A few counts support this clonotype. Possible read error: a much larger clone is one base away. This chain uses TRBV3-1 with TRBJ2-5, with TRBD1 matching 8 bases. J gave up 5 bases and V 3 bases, and 8 bases lay outside the gene matches. The CDR3 spans 15 residues. Germline V CDR1 and CDR2: LGHDT, YNNKEL (reference sequence). CDR3 nucleotides: TGTGCCAGCAGCCACTCCTCAGGGGGCGTGGAGACCCAGTACTTC. Protein sequence: CASSHSSGGVETQYF.

The J gene is TRBJ1-1, the V gene TRBV5-1; no definite D call. CDR3 length: 13 amino acids. Germline V CDR1 and CDR2: SGHRS, YFSETQ. V was trimmed by 5 bases and J by 11 bases, leaving 19 bases between them. In nucleotides, the CDR3 is TGCGCCAGCAGAAGTGTAATGACAATGAGGGCTTTCTTT. It is translated as CASRSVMTMRAFF.

This clonotype has just a few counts. The chain employs TRBV28 and TRBJ1-2, with D perhaps TRBD1 (5 bases). The germline CDR1 and CDR2 sequences are MDHEN and SYDVKM. V gave up 3 bases and J gave up 1 base, with 12 bases separating them. This CDR3 is built from 15 residues. The CDR3 nucleotides are TGTGCCAGCAGTTTCCTCGGGGCGGTTAACTATGGCTACACCTTC. Translated, it gives CASSFLGAVNYGYTF.

This clonotype was recorded many times. The V gene is TRBV15, the J gene TRBJ2-2; TRBD1 might be the D (6 bases). CDR1 is LNHNV, CDR2 YYDKDF, per germline (reference sequence). The CDR3 runs to 16 residues. The V and J ends lost 4 bases and 4 bases respectively, with 16 bases between them. The CDR3 sequence is CATSTNRETSTGELFF. The DNA for the CDR3 is TGTGCCACCAGCACGAACAGGGAGACGAGCACCGGGGAGCTGTTTTTT.